The rows below give T cell receptor beta chains drawn from one sample of a study of T-cell memory formation after mild COVID-19. TCRdb redid the calling of the 5' RACE reads with MiXCR, one entry per CDR3 protein. There are 450,000 to 650,000 distinct CDR3 sequences in the sample; about 20% occur only once, and around 13% lies in the top ten. Sequenced material: PBMCs or a T cell subset sorted from them (not recorded which). These receptors were collected from an adult woman who had mild COVID-19 (a few samples of this study predate the infection). Cell type and time point are not known. The CDR3 runs from the conserved cysteine through the conserved F or W. A D gene is named only where the DNA matches it firmly. The size field is filled for only some rows; it gives once, few, many or a size class.

>-|TRBJ1-4|few|TRBV12-3/TRBV12-4
TGTGCCAGCAGGGACGTTGTTGAAAAACTGTTTTTT
CASRDVVEKLFF
>-|TRBJ2-1|-|TRBV24-1
TGTGCCACCAGTGACCCCAGGACCGGTGGGAATGAGCAGTTCTTC
CATSDPRTGGNEQFF
>-|TRBJ2-1|many|TRBV20-1
TGCAGTGCTAGAGAGACCGGGACCCCAGCCCCGTACAATGAGCAGTTCTTC
CSARETGTPAPYNEQFF
>TRBD2|TRBJ2-1|-|TRBV10-2
TGCGCCAGCACCGAACTAGCGAGCAATGAGCAGTTCTTC
CASTELASNEQFF
>-|TRBJ2-3|-|TRBV30
TGTGCCTGGAGCAAGATTTCCGCAGATACGCAGTATTTT
CAWSKISADTQYF
>-|TRBJ2-7|few|TRBV2
TGTGCCAGCGGAGCCTCCTACGAGCAGTACTTC
CASGASYEQYF
>TRBD2|TRBJ2-3|few|TRBV7-6
TGTGCCAGCAGCTCACCGGGGACTAGCGCAGATACGCAGTATTTT
CASSSPGTSADTQYF
>TRBD1|TRBJ1-5|-|TRBV24-1
TGTGCCACCAGTGACCACAGGGGTCAGCCCCAGCATTTT
CATSDHRGQPQHF
>TRBD2|TRBJ2-1|many|TRBV4-3
TGCGCCAGCAGCCAAGATAACGGGAGGGCCGACGGCTCCTACAATGAGCAGTTCTTC
CASSQDNGRADGSYNEQFF
>TRBD1|TRBJ1-6|few|TRBV5-1
TGCGCCAGCAATGCCTGGACAGGGGTCGGCTCACCCCTCCACTTT
CASNAWTGVGSPLHF
>TRBD2|TRBJ2-5|few|TRBV20-1
TGCAGTGCGGAAGCGGGAGGGTCCCCAGAGACCCAGTACTTC
CSAEAGGSPETQYF
>TRBD2|TRBJ2-3|few|TRBV3-1
TGTGCCAGCAGGCGAGGTAGCGGGGGACGCACAGATACGCAGTATTTT
CASRRGSGGRTDTQYF
>TRBD1|TRBJ2-1|-|TRBV24-1
TGTGCCACCAGTGGGGTGACAGGGTGGTCCTACAATGAGCAGTTCTTC
CATSGVTGWSYNEQFF
>-|TRBJ2-1|few|TRBV5-1
TGCGCCAGCAGCCCGGGCCGGAAACTGAGCAGTGAGCAGTTCTTC
CASSPGRKLSSEQFF
>TRBD2|TRBJ2-1|few|TRBV18
TGTGCCAGCTCACCACTTGCGGGAGTAGGGAACAATGAGCAGTTCTTC
CASSPLAGVGNNEQFF
>TRBD2|TRBJ2-1|many|TRBV6-6
TGTGCCAGCAGTCACTCGGGGGGAGGGCCCTTTAATGAGCAGTTCTTC
CASSHSGGGPFNEQFF
>TRBD1|TRBJ1-1|many|TRBV7-9
TGTGCCAGCAGCGAGGACAGGGTGGCTGAAGCTTTCTTT
CASSEDRVAEAFF
>-|TRBJ2-3|few|TRBV15
TGTGCCACCAGCAGTAGGGAGCCCCTTAGCACAGATACGCAGTATTTT
CATSSREPLSTDTQYF
>-|TRBJ1-1|-|TRBV10-3
TGTGCCATCAGTTGGGGAGACACTGAAGCTTTCTTT
CAISWGDTEAFF
>-|TRBJ2-5|-|TRBV5-1
TGCGCCAGCAGCTCAGGGGCTGGACAGTACCAAGAGACCCAGTACTTC
CASSSGAGQYQETQYF
>-|TRBJ2-5|many|TRBV12-3/TRBV12-4
TGTGCCAGCAGCTTACGTGGGGGAGAGACCCAGTACTTC
CASSLRGGETQYF
>-|TRBJ1-1|-|TRBV15
TGTGCCACCAGCAGAGAGGACGTCTTGAGCACTGAAGCTTTCTTT
CATSREDVLSTEAFF
>-|TRBJ2-3|few|TRBV12-3/TRBV12-4
TGTGCCAGCACCCTTGCGCGGAGAGGGGATACGCAGTATTTT
CASTLARRGDTQYF
>-|TRBJ2-1|few|TRBV20-1
TGCAGTGCTAGAGAAGGCGGATCCTACAATGAGCAGTTCTTC
CSAREGGSYNEQFF
>-|TRBJ2-1|-|TRBV7-2
TGTGCCAGCAGCTTACTGGGGGGGGCCCTCAATGAGCAGTTCTTC
CASSLLGGALNEQFF
>TRBD2|TRBJ2-7|-|TRBV12-3/TRBV12-4
TGTGCCAGCAGTTTCTCGCGGGGGGGCTCCTACGAGCAGTACTTC
CASSFSRGGSYEQYF
>-|TRBJ1-2|few|TRBV20-1
TGCAGTGCCGTGGACAGCGAAGCCTATGGCTACACCTTC
CSAVDSEAYGYTF
>TRBD1|TRBJ2-5|few|TRBV24-1
TGTGCCACCAGTGATTTCAAGGGGGCCGTGGAGACCCAGTACTTC
CATSDFKGAVETQYF
>-|TRBJ2-5|few|TRBV11-2
TGTGCCAGCAGCTTGACTCCGACCCAGTACTTC
CASSLTPTQYF
>TRBD1|TRBJ1-5|-|TRBV20-1
TGCAGCGCGGGACAGCACTACAATCAGCCCCAGCATTTT
CSAGQHYNQPQHF
>-|TRBJ2-5|-|TRBV4-1
TGCGCCAGCAGCCCCATCTCGGCGGGGGAGACCCAGTACTTC
CASSPISAGETQYF
>TRBD1|TRBJ2-3|few|TRBV25-1
TGTGCCAGCAGTGAATTTACAGGGGGAAGCACAGATACGCAGTATTTT
CASSEFTGGSTDTQYF
>-|TRBJ2-1|few|TRBV9
TGTGCCAGCAGCGTAGTAACGACGGGACTGATGAATGAGCAGTTCTTC
CASSVVTTGLMNEQFF
>-|TRBJ2-7|-|TRBV7-2
TGTGCCAGCAGCCGCGGCAGGGACGGGCTGTACTTC
CASSRGRDGLYF
>-|TRBJ2-2|few|TRBV4-2
TGTGCCAGCAGCCAAGGGACCCAGCCCACACCCGGGGAGCTGTTTTTT
CASSQGTQPTPGELFF
>-|TRBJ2-7|few|TRBV14
TGTGCCAGCAGCCCCCCCGACAGAACCTACGAGCAGTACTTC
CASSPPDRTYEQYF
>-|TRBJ1-1|few|TRBV7-9
TGTGCCAGCAGCTTAAGTACCCTCGTTTTAGGAACTGAAGCTTTCTTT
CASSLSTLVLGTEAFF
>TRBD2|TRBJ2-1|-|TRBV9
TGTGCCAGCAGCGCACTAGGCGGGAGTAAGAATGAGCAGTTCTTC
CASSALGGSKNEQFF
>TRBD2|TRBJ2-5|once|TRBV7-9
TGTGCCAGCAGCTTTCGTAGCGGGGGAGGCGAAGAGACCCAGTACTTC
CASSFRSGGGEETQYF
>TRBD2|TRBJ2-1|-|TRBV15
TGTGCCACCAGCAAAAGGACTAGCAGGTACAATGAGCAGTTCTTC
CATSKRTSRYNEQFF
>TRBD1|TRBJ2-1|-|TRBV4-1
TGCGCCAGCAGCCCGCACAGGGGGCCCCCCTCCTACAATGAGCAGTTCTTC
CASSPHRGPPSYNEQFF
>TRBD1|TRBJ1-2|-|TRBV6-1
TGTGCCAGCAGTGAGGCACCGGGACAGGAAAAATTTGGCTACACCTTC
CASSEAPGQEKFGYTF
>TRBD2|TRBJ2-7|few|TRBV5-4
TGTGCCAGCAGTGAAAAAGGGACTAGCGGGAGCTACGAGCAGTACTTC
CASSEKGTSGSYEQYF
>-|TRBJ2-2|-|TRBV5-1
TGCGCCAGCAGGTTTCTGGGGGCGGACACCGGGGAGCTGTTTTTT
CASRFLGADTGELFF